The clone carrying this TCR beta chain was seen just once. The antigen remains unidentified. The CDR3 loop spans 17 amino acids. The sample comes from a study of graft-versus-host responses after intestinal transplantation. The table came from immunoSEQ multiplex PCR; TCRdb's copy has only in-frame clones and leaves some out. Among about 120,000 clones, around 90% were seen once, and the ten largest hold 0.2% to 0.25%. The V gene is TRBV21-1, the J gene TRBJ1-5; TRBD1 is the table's D call, not checked against the DNA. TRBV21-1 is described as a pseudogene. This TCR came from a human donor who was the organ donor for an intestinal transplant. The sample consisted of unstimulated CD4+ T cells sorted from spleen or lymph node cells, taken before transplant. The CDR3 spells CASSVTGVEDSNQPQHF. The CDR3 DNA reads TGTGCCAGCAGCGTGACAGGCGTCGAAGATAGCAATCAGCCCCAGCATTTT.